This T cell receptor (beta chain) was sequenced for a study of blood T cell repertoires in COVID-19. Assay: immunoSEQ multiplex PCR; the TCRdb copy retains only in-frame clones and omits some. Of around 340,000 clones in the sample, approximately 86% were seen once. The sample consisted of PBMCs or T cells enriched from blood (not recorded which). This TCR was recovered from a woman aged 40 to 50 with acute COVID-19.

The CDR3: CASRGGRSGNEQFF. CDR3 in DNA: TGTGCCAGCAGGGGCGGGAGAAGTGGGAATGAGCAGTTCTTC. The chain is built from TRBV9 and TRBJ2-1, with 7 bases fitting TRBD2. V trimming: 5 bases; J trimming: 7 bases; junction bases outside the gene matches: 9. Germline CDR1 SGDLS, CDR2 YYNGEE. This CDR3 is built from 14 residues.